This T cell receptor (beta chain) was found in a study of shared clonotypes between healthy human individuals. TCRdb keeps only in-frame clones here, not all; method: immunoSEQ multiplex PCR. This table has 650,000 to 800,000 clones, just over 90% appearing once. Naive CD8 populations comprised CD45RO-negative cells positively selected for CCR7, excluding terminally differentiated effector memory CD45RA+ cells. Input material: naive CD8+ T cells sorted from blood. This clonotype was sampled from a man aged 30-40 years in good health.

The CDR3 spells CATGSGFGREETQYF. As DNA, the CDR3 is TGTGCCACCGGGTCAGGATTTGGAAGAGAAGAGACCCAGTACTTC. V and J are TRBV6-6 and TRBJ2-5; D uncertain. The V gene lost 10 bases and the J gene lost 3 bases, with 21 bases spanning the gap. This CDR3 spans 15 amino acids. Germline CDR1 MNHNY, CDR2 SVGAGI (reference sequence).